This entry lists 17 T cell receptor beta chains sequenced from one sample in a study of coeliac disease. Whole-study results and caveats: Lower clonality than controls marked TRB and TRG repertoires from active celiac intraepithelial and lamina propria samples.

Their target antigens are unknown. Method: immunoSEQ multiplex PCR; TCRdb's copy keeps in-frame clones and lacks some. The data contain about 6,700 clones, 55% to 75% of them singletons. The source material was lamina propria lymphocytes from the gut. These receptors were collected from a woman aged 18-35 years with active celiac disease.

The V gene is TRBV9, the J gene TRBJ1-4; 8 nucleotides match TRBD1. V lost 3 bases to trimming and J lost 11 bases; unmatched junction nucleotides: 9. The CDR3 totals 14 residues. Germline values: CDR1 SGDLS, CDR2 YYNGEE. Written as DNA, the CDR3 is TGTGCCAGCAGCGCCGGACAGGGTCCCAGGAAACTGTTTTTT. Encoded protein: CASSAGQGPRKLFF.

This clone was counted only a few times. The chain couples TRBV6-1 to TRBJ1-1; possibly TRBD1 for D (6 bases). The CDR3 runs to 13 residues. V was shortened by 6 bases and J by 1 base, with 9 bases between the two germline ends. CDR1 is MNHNS, CDR2 SASEGT, per germline. The CDR3 region is CASRRTENTEAFF. The DNA of the CDR3 is TGTGCCAGCAGGCGGACAGAGAACACTGAAGCTTTCTTT.

The V gene is TRBV28, the J gene TRBJ1-2; no clear D gene. Trimming removed 3 bases at V and 8 bases at J, with 13 bases between. The CDR3 extends over 13 amino acids. Germline CDR1 is MDHEN and CDR2 is SYDVKM. CDR3 sequence: CASSLMRVGGYTF. As DNA, the CDR3 is TGTGCCAGCAGTTTGATGAGGGTGGGGGGCTACACCTTC.

The chain joins TRBV6-6 to TRBJ2-1; a weak D match, TRBD2 (5 bases). The germline V gene has CDR1 MNHNY and CDR2 SVGAGI (reference sequence). This CDR3 contains 13 residues. Trimming left V 2 bases short and J 9 bases short, with 11 bases between. The CDR3 protein is CASSYPPRGEQFF. CDR3 nucleotide sequence: TGTGCCAGCAGTTACCCCCCCCGGGGTGAGCAGTTCTTC.

The chain carries TRBV4-2 and TRBJ2-1, with TRBD2 matching over 7 bases. Per germline, CDR1 LGHNA and CDR2 YNFKEQ. The CDR3 extends over 17 amino acids. V lost 4 bases and J lost 7; bases outside the gene matches: 16. This CDR3 reads CASSPRVGRAGKNEQFF. The CDR3 DNA reads TGTGCCAGCAGCCCCCGGGTGGGGAGGGCGGGGAAAAATGAGCAGTTCTTC.

This clone was seen only a few times. The chain carries TRBV6-1 and TRBJ1-1; 7 bases align to TRBD1. The CDR3 is made up of 14 amino acids. The V gene end was trimmed by 8 bases and the J gene end by 6 bases; junction bases not matched to a gene: 12. CDR1 is MNHNS, CDR2 SASEGT, per germline. CDR3 DNA: TGTGCCAGCCATAGGGGCAGGGGGGTATCTGAAGCTTTCTTT. This codes for CASHRGRGVSEAFF.

The gene calls are TRBV16 and TRBJ2-1; 7 bases match TRBD1. This CDR3 spans 14 amino acids. The V gene end was trimmed by 6 bases and the J gene end by 4 bases; junction bases not matched to a gene: 6. Germline V CDR1 and CDR2: KGHSY, FQNENV. CDR3 sequence: CASSRGDSYNEQFF. CDR3 bases: TGTGCCAGCAGTAGAGGGGACAGTTACAATGAGCAGTTCTTC.

This clone was found once. This chain joins TRBV7-9 and TRBJ2-7, with 8 bases that match TRBD2. Per germline, CDR1 SEHNR and CDR2 FQNEAQ (reference sequence). Trimming removed 1 base from V and 0 bases from J; junction bases left unmatched: 8. This CDR3 spans 17 amino acids. The CDR3 here is CASSLGWSSGLSYEQYF. In nucleotides, the CDR3 is TGTGCCAGCAGCTTAGGCTGGTCTAGCGGGCTCTCCTACGAGCAGTACTTC.

V gene TRBV29-1 combines with J gene TRBJ1-4; D may be TRBD1 (5 bases). V dropped 4 bases and J dropped 3 bases, with 9 bases sitting between them. The CDR3 totals 13 residues. Germline V gene sequence: CDR1 SQVTM, CDR2 ANQGSEA. CDR3 DNA: TGCAGCGTTGGCCAGGGTCCTAATGAAAAACTGTTTTTT. Its protein is CSVGQGPNEKLFF.

The chain uses TRBV5-4 and TRBJ2-7; 8 positions match TRBD1. V dropped 4 bases and J dropped 3; count of bases not matched to a gene: 9. This CDR3 has 15 amino acids. Germline V gives CDR1 SGHNT, CDR2 YYREEE (reference sequence). The CDR3 nucleotides read TGTGCCAGCAGCCCGCAGGGGGCGCGGGACTACGAGCAGTACTTC. It is translated as CASSPQGARDYEQYF.

The V call is TRBV4-2, the J call TRBJ2-2, with D uncertain. V lost 0 bases, J lost 8 bases, and 7 bases lay in between. CDR3 size: 13 residues. Germline loops: CDR1 LGHNA, CDR2 YNFKEQ. The chain's CDR3 is CASSQEWAGELFF. Written as DNA, the CDR3 is TGTGCCAGCAGCCAAGAGTGGGCGGGGGAGCTGTTTTTT.

The chain employs TRBV11-2 and TRBJ2-7; 7 bases align to TRBD1. Germline loops: CDR1 SGHAT, CDR2 FQNNGV. Germline trimming cut 4 bases from V and 2 bases from J; bases unmatched to any gene: 11. The CDR3 contains 16 residues. CDR3 sequence reads: CASSSPQGMLTYEQYF. CDR3 DNA sequence: TGTGCCAGCAGCTCACCACAGGGGATGCTAACCTACGAGCAGTACTTC.

The J gene is TRBJ1-1, the V gene TRBV5-6; no definite D call. Germline-derived CDR1 and CDR2 are SGHDT and YYEEEE. The CDR3 sequence is 14 residues long. V was clipped by 2 bases and J by 2 bases, with 10 bases between them. As DNA, the CDR3 is TGTGCCAGCAGCTTCGGGGTGATAAACACTGAAGCTTTCTTT. It is translated as CASSFGVINTEAFF.

The V call is TRBV5-1, the J call TRBJ2-3, with TRBD2 matching over 10 bases. Germline CDR1 and CDR2: SGHRS and YFSETQ. Trimming removed 4 bases from V and 6 bases from J; junction bases left unmatched: 8. This CDR3 has 15 residues. The CDR3 DNA reads TGCGCCAGCAGCCCCGCCCTAGCGGGGGCTGATACGCAGTATTTT. This gives the protein CASSPALAGADTQYF.

The rearrangement links TRBV15 to TRBJ2-1, with a possible D match to TRBD2 (6 bases). Germline V gene sequence: CDR1 LNHNV, CDR2 YYDKDF (reference sequence). Deletions cut 0 bases from V and 7 bases from J, with 19 bases between. CDR3 length equals 17 residues. CDR3 sequence (DNA): TGTGCCACCAGCAGAGATTTGTTTCGGGAGAGCTGGAATGAGCAGTTCTTC. Its translation: CATSRDLFRESWNEQFF.

The chain has TRBV13 and TRBJ2-7, with a possible D match to TRBD2 (5 bases). Germline loops: CDR1 PRHDT, CDR2 FYEKMQ (reference sequence). The CDR3 has 14 amino acids. Trimming cost V 2 bases and J 0 bases, with 8 bases left between them. CDR3 coding DNA: TGTGCCAGCAGCTTAAAAGGACTCTCCTACGAGCAGTACTTC. Its translation is CASSLKGLSYEQYF. Supplemented by reference TRBV13 and TRBJ2-7, the full variable domain reads AAGVIQSPRHLIKEKRETATLKCYPIPRHDTVYWYQQGPGQDPQFLISFYEKMQSDKGSIPDRFSAQQFSDYHSELNMSSLELGDSALYFCASSLKGLSYEQYFGPGTRLTVT.

V usage is TRBV6-4 and J usage is TRBJ1-1; tentatively, D is TRBD1 (5 bases). V shed 10 bases and J shed 4 bases, with 16 bases lying between them. Germline V CDR1 and CDR2: MRHNA, SNTAGT. The CDR3 is 13 amino acids. CDR3 nucleotide sequence: TGTGCCACCAAAGATAATAGGGGCACTGAAGCTTTCTTT. Translation: CATKDNRGTEAFF.